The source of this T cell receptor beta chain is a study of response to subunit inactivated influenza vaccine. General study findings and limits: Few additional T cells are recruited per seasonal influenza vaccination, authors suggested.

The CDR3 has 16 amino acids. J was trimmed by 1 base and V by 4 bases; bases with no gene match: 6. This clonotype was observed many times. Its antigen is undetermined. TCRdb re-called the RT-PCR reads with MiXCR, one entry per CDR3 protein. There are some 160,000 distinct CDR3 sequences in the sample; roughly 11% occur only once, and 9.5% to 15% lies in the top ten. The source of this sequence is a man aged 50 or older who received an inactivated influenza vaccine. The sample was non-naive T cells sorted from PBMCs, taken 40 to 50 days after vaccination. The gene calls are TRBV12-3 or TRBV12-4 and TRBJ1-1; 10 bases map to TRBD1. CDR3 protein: CASSSTGGARNTEAFF. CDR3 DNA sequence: TGTGCCAGCAGTTCGACAGGGGGCGCGAGGAACACTGAAGCTTTCTTT.